A selection of T cell receptor beta chains follows, all from one sample in a study of blood T cell repertoires in COVID-19. Measured with immunoSEQ multiplex PCR; TCRdb has only the in-frame clones, and not every one. The sample records roughly 270,000 clones, 88% being singletons. The sequenced sample consisted of peripheral blood. These receptor sequences come from a man between 18 and 35 years old with active or convalescent COVID-19. CDR3s include the opening cysteine and the closing phenylalanine or tryptophan. The D gene is left open where the match is weak. Part of the rows lack a size; the others show once, few, many or a class for expanded clones.

J,V,D,size,DNA,CDR3
TRBJ1-1,TRBV15,.,.,TGTGCCACCAGCAGAGGAAGGGGTAGCACTGAAGCTTTCTTT,CATSRGRGSTEAFF
TRBJ2-7,TRBV30,TRBD1,once,TGTGCCTGGAGCTCGACCAGGACAGGGAGGTACGAGCAGTACTTC,CAWSSTRTGRYEQYF
TRBJ1-5,TRBV6-4,.,.,TGTGCCAGCAGTGACGAGTATAGCAATCAGCCCCAGCATTTT,CASSDEYSNQPQHF
TRBJ1-6,TRBV2,.,.,TGTGCCAGGAATAGCAGGGAAGGCGATTCACCCCTCCACTTT,CARNSREGDSPLHF
TRBJ2-3,TRBV4-3,TRBD1,.,TGCGCCAGCAGCCAACATCCGGGACAGGGCACAGATACGCAGTATTTT,CASSQHPGQGTDTQYF
TRBJ1-2,TRBV27,TRBD1,.,TGTGCCAGCAGTCGTCAACCGGACAGGGCCGAGGGCTACACCTTC,CASSRQPDRAEGYTF
TRBJ2-7,TRBV13,.,.,TGTGCCAGCAGCCTTGGAGGCGACGAGCAGTACTTC,CASSLGGDEQYF
TRBJ1-6,TRBV19,TRBD1,.,TGTGCCGACCTACGGGGACGGGACAGGGAGGATTCACCCCTCCACTTT,CADLRGRDREDSPLHF
TRBJ2-1,TRBV19,.,.,TGTGCCAGTAGTATGCGTAGTGGGAGTTGGAATGAGCAGTTCTTC,CASSMRSGSWNEQFF
TRBJ2-7,TRBV7-9,.,.,TGTGCCAGCAGCCCGCGGGACGGGTCCTACGAGCAGTACTTC,CASSPRDGSYEQYF
TRBJ1-1,TRBV5-1,.,once,TGCGCCAGCAGCTTGACGGGGGGCGTCCCTGAAGCTTTCTTT,CASSLTGGVPEAFF
TRBJ1-3,TRBV10-3,TRBD1,.,TGTGCCATCAGTGAGGGGACAGGCACCATATATTTT,CAISEGTGTIYF
TRBJ1-5,TRBV2,.,.,TGTGCCAGCAGAGAGGACAGCCATCAGCCCCAGCATTTT,CASREDSHQPQHF
TRBJ1-3,TRBV19,.,.,TGTGCCAGTAGTAATACGGCCAGGGCCCGCTCTGGAAACACCATATATTTT,CASSNTARARSGNTIYF
TRBJ2-1,TRBV11-3,TRBD1,.,TGTGCCAGCAGCTCCGGACAGGGAAGGTCCCCCTCTTACAATGAGCAGTTCTTC,CASSSGQGRSPSYNEQFF
TRBJ1-1,TRBV14,.,.,TGTGCCAGCAGCCAAAGTTCCAGGACTAAAGCTTTCTTT,CASSQSSRTKAFF
TRBJ2-1,TRBV5-1,.,.,TGCGCCAGCAGCCCGGGGGATAGGTACAATGAGCAGTTCTTC,CASSPGDRYNEQFF
TRBJ2-3,TRBV2,TRBD2,.,TGTGCCATCCTCCCGGGACTAGCGGGGGGAGATACGCAGTATTTT,CAILPGLAGGDTQYF
TRBJ1-5,TRBV19,.,.,TGTGCCAGTAGTATCTTGGGAGCTTTCAATCAGCCCCAGCATTTT,CASSILGAFNQPQHF
TRBJ1-4,TRBV7-9,TRBD1,.,TGTGCCAGCAGCGTGGGACAGGGCGATACTAATGAAAAACTGTTTTTT,CASSVGQGDTNEKLFF
TRBJ1-4,TRBV19,.,.,TGTGCCAGTAGTATTGAAGGGGCAAGGAATGAAAAACTGTTTTTT,CASSIEGARNEKLFF
TRBJ1-5,TRBV27,TRBD1,.,TGTGCCAGCAGTTCCTTGTCCGGGACAGGGGGTTATAGCAATCAGCCCCAGCATTTT,CASSSLSGTGGYSNQPQHF
TRBJ1-1,TRBV13,.,.,TGTGCCAGCAGCAAGGGACATCTGAACACTGAAGCTTTCTTT,CASSKGHLNTEAFF
TRBJ2-6,TRBV5-1,.,.,TGCGCCAGCAGCTCAGGGGCTACATCGAGCTCTGGGGCCAACGTCCTGACTTTC,CASSSGATSSSGANVLTF
TRBJ2-2,TRBV4-2,TRBD2,.,TGTGCCAGCAGCCAAGATTGGGGCGGGGGTATTACCGGGGAGCTGTTTTTT,CASSQDWGGGITGELFF
TRBJ1-2,TRBV30,.,.,TGTGCCTGGAGCGAAAACGGGGGGTTGAATGGCTACACCTTC,CAWSENGGLNGYTF
TRBJ2-2,TRBV19,TRBD2,.,TGTGCCAGTATTTCTAGCGGGGTTAGCACCGGGGAGCTGTTTTTT,CASISSGVSTGELFF
TRBJ1-1,TRBV7-9,.,few,TGTGCCAGCAGCCGCCAGGGGAACACTGAAGCTTTCTTT,CASSRQGNTEAFF
TRBJ2-5,TRBV27,TRBD2,.,TGTGCCAGCAGGGTAGCGGGGGGGGTAGAGACCCAGTACTTC,CASRVAGGVETQYF
TRBJ1-2,TRBV6-5,TRBD1,.,TGTGCCAGCAGTTACAGACAGGGTGGGCCGGGCTACACCTTC,CASSYRQGGPGYTF
TRBJ1-1,TRBV7-9,.,.,TGTGCCAGCAGCTCTCAGGGCAGTAAAATGAACACTGAAGCTTTCTTT,CASSSQGSKMNTEAFF
TRBJ2-1,TRBV5-4,.,.,TGTGCCAGCAGCTCCTCACAGGTCCCTCTTTACAATGAGCAGTTCTTC,CASSSSQVPLYNEQFF
TRBJ1-5,TRBV20-1,TRBD1,once,TGCAGTGCTAGTAGGACAGGGGGATTCCTTAGCAATCAGCCCCAGCATTTT,CSASRTGGFLSNQPQHF
TRBJ2-3,TRBV9,TRBD2,.,TGTGCCAGCAGCGACCGAGCGGGGGGGCCCCGCACAGATACGCAGTATTTT,CASSDRAGGPRTDTQYF
TRBJ2-3,TRBV3-1/TRBV3-2,.,.,TGTGCCAGCAGCCAAGAGGGAGCCTTCACAGATACGCAGTATTTT,CASSQEGAFTDTQYF
TRBJ2-1,TRBV10-1,TRBD1,.,TGCGCCAGCAGTGAGCATGGGACAGGGCTCATTGAGCAGTTCTTC,CASSEHGTGLIEQFF
TRBJ1-4,TRBV25-1,.,.,TGTGCCAGCAGTGAATATGTCGGGAGGGAGGGTGAAAAACTGTTTTTT,CASSEYVGREGEKLFF
TRBJ1-3,TRBV5-1,.,.,TGCGCCAGCAGCTCCCAGGGATCTGGAAACACCATATATTTT,CASSSQGSGNTIYF
TRBJ1-1,TRBV5-1,TRBD1,.,TGCGCCAGCAGCTTGGGGTCAGGGGGGAACACTGAAGCTTTCTTT,CASSLGSGGNTEAFF
TRBJ1-5,TRBV19,.,.,TGTGCCAGTAGTATAACACGGAGTAGCAATCAGCCCCAGCATTTT,CASSITRSSNQPQHF
TRBJ1-5,TRBV27,TRBD1,.,TGTGCCAGCAGTTTCACAGGGGGTCGCAATCAGCCCCAGCATTTT,CASSFTGGRNQPQHF
TRBJ2-1,TRBV11-2,.,.,TGTGCCAGCAGCTTTCTTAAGCAGGGGAAAGTCTATGAGCAGTTCTTC,CASSFLKQGKVYEQFF